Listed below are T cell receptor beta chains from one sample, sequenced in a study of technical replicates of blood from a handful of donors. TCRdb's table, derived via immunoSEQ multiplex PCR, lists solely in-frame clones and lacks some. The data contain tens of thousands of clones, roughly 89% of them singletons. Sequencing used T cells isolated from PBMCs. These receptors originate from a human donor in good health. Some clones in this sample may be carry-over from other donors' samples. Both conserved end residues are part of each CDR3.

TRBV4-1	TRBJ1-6	CASSQDSSYNSPLHF
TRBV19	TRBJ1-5	CASSRRKEGSNQPQHF
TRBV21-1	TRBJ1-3	CASSRTGGGNTIYF
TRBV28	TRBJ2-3	CASSPGTGSTDTQYF
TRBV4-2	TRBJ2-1	CASSQGLAGGINEQFF
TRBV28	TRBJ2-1	CASSPTRDSYYNEQFF
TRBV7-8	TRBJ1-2	CASSGRVAGRLSYTF
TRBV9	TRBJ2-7	CASSGGVGGYEQYF
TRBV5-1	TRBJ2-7	CASGAWERGIYTTYEQYF
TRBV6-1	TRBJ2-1	CASSVLSGTSGFYNEQFF
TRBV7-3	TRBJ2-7	CASSLLGAPTYEQYF
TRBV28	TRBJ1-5	CASSLGWHQGGIQPQHF
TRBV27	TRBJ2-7	CASSFGGTYEQYF
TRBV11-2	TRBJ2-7	CASSSPIGKGAFNEQYF
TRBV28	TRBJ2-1	CASSYHLAGGRNEQFF
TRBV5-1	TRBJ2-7	CASSLGTGPPYEQYF
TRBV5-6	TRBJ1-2	CASSALGHDLNYGYTF
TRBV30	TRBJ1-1	CAWSVLDRVGTEAFF
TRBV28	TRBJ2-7	CATSWGVMDRGYEQYF
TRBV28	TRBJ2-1	CASNHGERYNEQFF
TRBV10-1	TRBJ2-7	CASSVGQGGYEQYF
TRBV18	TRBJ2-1	CASSSTSGSPNEQFF
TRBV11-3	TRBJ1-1	CASSTYRGQGTEAFF
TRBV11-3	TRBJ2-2	CASSFRRGGTGELFF
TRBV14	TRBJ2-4	CASSQLGGLQYF
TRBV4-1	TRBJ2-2	CASSQDPKLAGGLNTGELFF
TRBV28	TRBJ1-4	CASRTQGVGEKLFF
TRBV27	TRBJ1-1	CASSPWAGNTEAFF
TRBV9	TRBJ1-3	CASSVVGTSGNTIYF
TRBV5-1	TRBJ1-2	CASSYLWDTEGAGYTF
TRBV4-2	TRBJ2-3	CASSQVGTSDTDTQYF
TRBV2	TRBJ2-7	CASRVTSGTYEQYF
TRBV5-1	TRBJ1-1	CASSLERGAGVNTEAFF
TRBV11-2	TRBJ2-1	CASRVAGKMGVKFF
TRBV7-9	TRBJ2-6	CASSFRQNSGANVLTF
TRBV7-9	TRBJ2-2	CASSLETGAGELFF
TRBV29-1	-	CSVEPAESYEQYF
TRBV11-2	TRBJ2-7	CASSLVAANEQYF
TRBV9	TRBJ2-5	CASSDPRDYPQETQYF
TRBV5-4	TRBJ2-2	CASSDGQGRTGELFF
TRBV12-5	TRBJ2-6	CASGSGQGGTGANVLTF
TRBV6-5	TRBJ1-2	CASSLYSGGYTF
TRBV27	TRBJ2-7	CASSLWTGTGEYEQYF
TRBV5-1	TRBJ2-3	CASSRLGGEGGTQYF
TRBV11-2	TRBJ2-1	CASSSSLAGGSSYNEQFF
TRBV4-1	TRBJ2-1	CASSQDLGGGLNEQFF
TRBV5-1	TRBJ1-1	CASSLRGGESEAFF
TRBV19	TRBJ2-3	CASSIQAGPDTQYF
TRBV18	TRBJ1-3	CASSPQWGQETVLYSGNTIYF
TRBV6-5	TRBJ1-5	CASSYSPPISNQPQHF
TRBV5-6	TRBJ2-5	CASSFGVLPETQYF
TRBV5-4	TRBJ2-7	CASSGLYEQYF
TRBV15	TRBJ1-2	CATSRNGGYGYTF
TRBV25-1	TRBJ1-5	CASSADTGEYQPQHF